This T cell receptor beta chain was sequenced during a study of blood T cell repertoires in COVID-19 (TCRdb year 2020). A note on the overall study: Samples from collaborators originated in the United States, Italy and Spain and spanned both the acute and convalescent phases of COVID-19. The prospective study material was composed of cDNA or gDNA derived from T cells, B-cell-depleted T cells, or PBMCs. Subjects who had been exposed to COVID-19, were actively infected with it, or had recovered from it provided the deeply sampled blood TCRbeta repertoires that made up the dataset. A freely available public database, intended as a resource for researchers studying the immune response to SARS-CoV-2, is where the repertoires were released. Samples came from the ongoing ImmuneRACE study (first 160 participants) plus 1,254 subjects from 6 global collaborators. The sample metadata nearly always contained a de-identified subject ID, COVID-19 status, age in years and sex. HLA class I and class II types, where available, came from metadata supplied by the sample provider rather than from assay-based typing. Results the study describes overall, beyond this receptor: Clinical and demographic metadata were provided uncurated, with the amount varying by source and participant.

Concerning this clone: It has no known antigen specificity. Nothing much larger sits one base from this clone, and base qualities are not available.

Each collaborating institution followed its own protocols to collect whole blood in K2EDTA tubes. Collaborator samples were shipped for TCRbeta analysis as frozen whole blood, isolated PBMCs, or DNA extracted from either sample type. V is cut back by 0 bases and J by 2 bases, with 6 bases in the junction unmatched. CDR1 and CDR2 were assigned from the germline V gene as LGHNA and YNFKEQ. The CDR3 runs 17 amino acids, cysteine and phenylalanine included. Kept here is only the CDR3 DNA, which spans 51 bases and is read in frame from base 1. TCRbeta CDR3 regions were amplified from genomic DNA by means of the immunoSEQ Assay, a bias-controlled multiplex PCR. The paper's data handling went like this. Within the assay, amplification of reference gene primers was used to estimate how many nucleated cells each sample contained. To quantify the absolute abundance of each unique TCRbeta CDR3 rearrangement, sequence reads were collapsed and filtered. For each sample, productive Simpson clonality was calculated as the square root of Simpson's diversity index over productive rearrangements. Entries here come from immuneACCESS through TCRdb and include only in-frame sequences with V and J called. Some clones fail to appear in such tables; in the studies checked, an unresolved V gene covers under half of the shortfall, and the cause of the remainder is unknown. The V and J calls and the clone size are those of that table, but D and trimming were determined from the DNA. This sample has about 100,000 clones in its table, and just under 80% of those were observed once. In total, the top ten clones hold approximately 31% of the sample.

This sequence originates from a man aged 70-80 years with active or convalescent COVID-19. Sequencing input: peripheral blood. Rearrangement joined TRBV4-2 to TRBJ2-3; 9 central bases correspond to TRBD2. This receptor carries the CDR3 CASSQERAGGNTDTQYF. The DNA is TGTGCCAGCAGCCAAGAAAGGGCGGGGGGGAACACAGATACGCAGTATTTT.